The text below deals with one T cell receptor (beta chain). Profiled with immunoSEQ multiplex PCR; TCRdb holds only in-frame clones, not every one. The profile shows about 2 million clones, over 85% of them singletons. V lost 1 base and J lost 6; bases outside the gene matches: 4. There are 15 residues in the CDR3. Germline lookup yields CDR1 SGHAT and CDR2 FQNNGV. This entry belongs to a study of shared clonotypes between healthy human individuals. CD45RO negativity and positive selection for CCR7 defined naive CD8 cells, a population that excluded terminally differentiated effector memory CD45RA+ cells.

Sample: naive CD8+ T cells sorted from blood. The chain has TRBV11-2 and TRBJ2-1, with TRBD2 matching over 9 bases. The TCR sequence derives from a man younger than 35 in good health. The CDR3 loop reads CASSLASGTVNEQFF. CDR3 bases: TGTGCCAGCAGCTTAGCTAGCGGGACCGTCAATGAGCAGTTCTTC.